What follows is one T cell receptor (beta chain) and its context. Its target is not known. This sample stems from a study of vaccination and CD4 T cells after COVID-19. Study details: Blood was drawn a median around 70 days post second dose, range 14 to 241.

The treatment was: roughly 10-day PBMC culture with coronavirus spike peptide pools or control peptides (ViraFEST assay). After expanding antigen-specific T cells with peptide pools, ViraFEST sequenced their TCRs. The positive PCR dates, which preceded the US Alpha, Beta and Delta variants, fell between March and December 2020. Sequencing of the DNA from cultured CD4+ T cells was carried out with the Oncomine TCR Beta short-read assay. TCRdb called the PCR reads again in MiXCR, with one record for every CDR3 protein. The data hold some 16,000 distinct CDR3 sequences, with 65% to 80% observed a single time. Overall study findings and caveats: Spike mono-reactivity was evident in 304 of the 307 vaccine-specific clones derived from convalescent patients.

The V segment lost 8 bases and the J segment 4 bases; nucleotides outside the gene matches: 11. This CDR3 is 15 amino acids long. Germline CDR1 MNHNS, CDR2 SASEGT. This clonotype originated in a human donor who had recovered from COVID-19. Sequenced: CD4+ T cells from blood, cultured in vitro. The chain links TRBV6-1 to TRBJ1-5, with 7 bases fitting TRBD1. The CDR3 DNA reads as TGTGCCAGCTCCCCGCCAGGGGGGCCAAATCAGCCCCAGCATTTT. It translates to CASSPPGGPNQPQHF.